The rows below give T cell receptor beta chains drawn from one sample of a study of T-cell memory formation after mild COVID-19. TCRdb redid the calling of the 5' RACE reads with MiXCR, one entry per CDR3 protein. The sample holds about 410,000 distinct CDR3 sequences, less than 25% seen once. The sample comprised PBMCs or a T cell subset sorted from them (not recorded which). The receptor source for this set is an adult woman who had mild COVID-19 (a few samples of this study predate the infection). Cell type and time point are not known. CDR3s include the opening cysteine and the closing phenylalanine or tryptophan. The D gene is left open where the match is weak. Only some rows state a clone size, as once, few, many or a class for expanded clones.

J | V | size | D | DNA | CDR3
TRBJ1-1 | TRBV5-1 | - | - | TGCGCCAGCAGCTCGGACAGAGAATGGAACACTGAAGCTTTCTTT | CASSSDREWNTEAFF
TRBJ2-3 | TRBV10-3 | few | - | TGTGCCATCAGTGAGGTGAAAGACACTACAGATACGCAGTATTTT | CAISEVKDTTDTQYF
TRBJ2-3 | TRBV2 | many | - | TGTGCCAGCAGTGCAAGACAGTCTGAGGGTACAGATACGCAGTATTTT | CASSARQSEGTDTQYF
TRBJ2-3 | TRBV5-1 | - | - | TGCGCCAGCAGCCCACAGACTAGCACAGATACGCAGTATTTT | CASSPQTSTDTQYF
TRBJ2-1 | TRBV27 | few | TRBD2 | TGTGCCAGCAGTTCTCGTAGCGGGGGTTATCAGTTCTTC | CASSSRSGGYQFF
TRBJ1-4 | TRBV30 | - | - | TGTGCCTGGAACTTGGAACAGAAGGCAAATGAAAAACTGTTTTTT | CAWNLEQKANEKLFF
TRBJ2-7 | TRBV20-1 | - | - | TGCAGTGCTAGCCACAGGGGGGGTTACGAGCAGTACTTC | CSASHRGGYEQYF
TRBJ1-1 | TRBV12-3/TRBV12-4 | - | - | TGTGCCAGCAATGTCTGGGGGAACACTGAAGCTTTCTTT | CASNVWGNTEAFF
TRBJ2-5 | TRBV20-1 | - | - | TGCAGTGCTAGACCATTACCCGGACAGCAAGAGACCCAGTACTTC | CSARPLPGQQETQYF
TRBJ1-2 | TRBV9 | - | TRBD1 | TGTGCCAGCAGCGTAACCCCCGGGGTCGACAGGGGCTATGGCTACACCTTC | CASSVTPGVDRGYGYTF
TRBJ2-7 | TRBV7-9 | few | TRBD1 | TGTGCCAGCAGCTTAGCCGGGACAGGGGAGGGGTACGAGCAGTACTTC | CASSLAGTGEGYEQYF
TRBJ2-7 | TRBV9 | - | TRBD2 | TGTGCCAGCAGCGCGGGAGGGCGGACCTACGAGCAGTACTTC | CASSAGGRTYEQYF
TRBJ2-3 | TRBV7-8 | - | - | TGTGCCAGCAGCTTCGTGCACAGATCCACAGATACGCAGTATTTT | CASSFVHRSTDTQYF
TRBJ2-5 | TRBV7-2 | - | TRBD2 | TGTGCCAGCAGCCTCGTTAGCGGGGGCCAAGAGACCCAGTACTTC | CASSLVSGGQETQYF
TRBJ1-3 | TRBV20-1 | - | TRBD1 | TGCAGTGCTAGAGATTCCGGTCTTACAGGGGTATCTGGAAACACCATATATTTT | CSARDSGLTGVSGNTIYF
TRBJ2-7 | TRBV30 | - | - | TGTGCCTGGAGTGTGGGGACACCTTACGAGCAGTACTTC | CAWSVGTPYEQYF
TRBJ2-1 | TRBV20-1 | few | - | TGCATGGCATGTTCGAGCTCCTACAATGAGCAGTTCTTC | CMACSSSYNEQFF
TRBJ2-7 | TRBV19 | few | TRBD1 | TGTGCCAGTAGGGGACAGGACTTCTACGAGCAGTACTTC | CASRGQDFYEQYF
TRBJ1-5 | TRBV6-2/TRBV6-3 | - | - | TGTGCCAGCAGGTTATTCTCCAGGGGCAATCAGCCCCAGCATTTT | CASRLFSRGNQPQHF
TRBJ1-1 | TRBV12-3/TRBV12-4 | once | - | TGTGCCAGCAGTTTAGCGCCGGGCGAAGCTTTCTTT | CASSLAPGEAFF
TRBJ2-2 | TRBV20-1 | - | - | TGCAGTGCTAGCGGACTCGGGTCGGCCGGGGAGCTGTTTTTT | CSASGLGSAGELFF
TRBJ2-7 | TRBV24-1 | few | TRBD1 | TGTGCCACCAGGAACGGACAGGGGCCGACAGCGAGCTCCTACGAGCAGTACTTC | CATRNGQGPTASSYEQYF
TRBJ2-3 | TRBV7-8 | medium-sized | TRBD2 | TGTGCCAGCAGCCCCAGAAATAGCGGGACAGATACGCAGTATTTT | CASSPRNSGTDTQYF
TRBJ1-2 | TRBV20-1 | - | TRBD1 | TGCAGTGCTAGCCCACCGGACAGGACAACCTTGGGCTACACCTTC | CSASPPDRTTLGYTF